This TCR beta chain emerged from a study of a mutant IDH1 vaccine in newly diagnosed glioma. In the study overall: Most patients had radiochemotherapy with temozolomide before enrollment; others had one alone.

Time point reported: baseline, week 1 (first vaccination visit). This sample's treatment: pre-vaccination baseline after standard-of-care therapy. Trimming cost V 2 bases and J 3 bases; bases outside gene matches: 7. The germline V gene encodes CDR1 SQVTM and CDR2 ANQGSEA. This CDR3 contains 15 residues. A note on this clone: Its specificity is unknown.

Whole-study findings and limits: Among top peripheral T cell clonotypes, changes seemed unrelated to pseudoprogression. Among all patients, vaccine-induced immune responses occurred in roughly 93%.

TCRdb's table, derived via immunoSEQ multiplex PCR, lists solely in-frame clones and lacks some. The data show 80,000 to 100,000 clones, more than 65% seen once. The chain links TRBV29-1 to TRBJ2-7; 10 positions match TRBD1. The sequencing used PBMCs, collected from a glioma patient treated with radiotherapy, temozolomide or both. The receptor was isolated from a man between 35 and 55 years old with glioma. Some clones in this sample may be carry-over from other donors' samples. The CDR3 nucleotides are TGCAGCGTTGAACTCGTGGGGACAGGGGACTACGAGCAGTACTTC. This encodes CSVELVGTGDYEQYF.